This entry is about one T cell receptor (beta chain). The method was immunoSEQ multiplex PCR; TCRdb's version includes in-frame clones alone and lacks a portion of them. The repertoire holds 55,000 to 75,000 clones, around 92% seen once, with 0.35% to 0.45% in the top ten. The source of the sample is a study of technical replicates of blood from a handful of donors. The specimen sequenced was T cells isolated from PBMCs. The sequence was collected from a human donor in good health.

CDR3 coding DNA: TGCGCCAGCAGCCAAATACTAGCGGGAGGGGACACCGGGGAGCTGTTTTTT. The encoded protein is CASSQILAGGDTGELFF. The gene calls are TRBV4-1 and TRBJ2-2, with 13 positions matching TRBD2. This CDR3 is 17 amino acids long. J gave up 3 bases and V 2 bases, and 3 bases lay outside the gene matches. Germline CDR1 MGHRA, CDR2 YSYEKL.